This T cell receptor (beta chain) was sequenced in a study of T cells in Graves' hyperthyroidism and ophthalmopathy. Study in general: The authors collected peripheral blood at initial diagnosis, before any treatment.

This clonotype was counted many times. Its antigen is unknown. The TCR beta CDR3 regions underwent amplification using RNA transcripts as the source. HTBI primers were used for first-round RT-PCR of the TCR CDR3. From the multiplex PCR reads, TCRdb called clonotypes with MiXCR, one entry per CDR3 protein. This repertoire shows approximately 600,000 distinct CDR3 sequences, 14% to 15% found once; its top ten account for around 4.5%. Broader study findings: The model's output predicted ophthalmopathy at a median of roughly seven months prior to onset. The authors' 13 V-J model separated ophthalmopathy from stable hyperthyroidism.

The sequence derives from a woman in her thirties or forties with Graves' ophthalmopathy. Sequences were obtained from blood.

The CDR3 nucleotides are TGTGCCAGCAGCCCGACTAGCGGGGACCAAACTAACACCGGGGAGCTGTTTTTT. Its protein is CASSPTSGDQTNTGELFF. The chain is built from TRBV11-2 and TRBJ2-2, with 11 bases matching TRBD2. V lost 5 bases and J lost 2; bases outside the gene matches: 10. In germline, CDR1 is SGHAT, CDR2 FQNNGV. The CDR3 runs to 18 residues.